The rows below give T cell receptor beta chains drawn from one sample of a study of spatial heterogeneity in lung cancer. From the 5' RACE reads, TCRdb called clonotypes with MiXCR, one entry per CDR3 protein. The table includes approximately 7,000 distinct CDR3 sequences, over 15% detected once. Here the sequenced sample was lung tumor tissue, taken at surgery. The receptors come from a female donor with early-stage non-small cell lung cancer. Both conserved end residues are part of each CDR3. The D gene is left open where the match is weak. Where a row states a size, it is once, few, many or the class of an expanded clone; other rows omit it.

V gene	J gene	clone size	D gene	CDR3 protein	CDR3 DNA
TRBV30	TRBJ2-4	few	-	CAMEAEGPKNIQYF	TGTGCCATGGAAGCGGAGGGCCCCAAAAACATTCAGTACTTC
TRBV28	TRBJ2-2	few	-	CASSSLGKVAGTGELFF	TGTGCCAGCAGCTCACTGGGAAAGGTAGCCGGCACCGGGGAGCTGTTTTTT
TRBV29-1	TRBJ2-7	medium-sized	-	CSVERRTDSSYEQYF	TGCAGCGTTGAACGCCGGACAGATAGCTCCTACGAGCAGTACTTC
TRBV12-3/TRBV12-4	TRBJ1-3	-	-	CASSLSSSGNTIYF	TGTGCCAGCAGTTTGAGTTCCTCTGGAAACACCATATATTTT
TRBV10-3	TRBJ1-2	medium-sized	TRBD1	CAISGDRGYGYTF	TGTGCCATCAGCGGGGACAGGGGCTATGGCTACACCTTC
TRBV18	TRBJ2-3	few	-	CASSPRPGVETDTQYF	TGTGCCAGCTCACCCCGGCCAGGGGTTGAGACAGATACGCAGTATTTT
TRBV6-4	TRBJ2-3	-	-	CASSSQGITDTQYF	TGTGCCAGCAGCTCACAGGGAATAACAGATACGCAGTATTTT
TRBV6-1	TRBJ2-7	-	TRBD1	CASSAGTEKYF	TGTGCCAGCAGTGCGGGGACAGAGAAGTACTTC
TRBV29-1	TRBJ2-5	-	TRBD1	CSVERQGGETQYF	TGCAGCGTTGAAAGACAGGGGGGAGAGACCCAGTACTTC
TRBV7-9	TRBJ1-4	-	-	CASSLGRGNEKLFF	TGTGCCAGCAGCTTAGGCAGGGGTAATGAAAAACTGTTTTTT
TRBV12-3/TRBV12-4	TRBJ2-6	-	-	CASSLGANVLTF	TGTGCCAGCAGTTTGGGTGCCAACGTCCTGACTTTC
TRBV20-1	TRBJ2-2	-	-	CSAKTSSGELFF	TGCAGTGCTAAAACTAGCTCCGGGGAGCTGTTTTTT